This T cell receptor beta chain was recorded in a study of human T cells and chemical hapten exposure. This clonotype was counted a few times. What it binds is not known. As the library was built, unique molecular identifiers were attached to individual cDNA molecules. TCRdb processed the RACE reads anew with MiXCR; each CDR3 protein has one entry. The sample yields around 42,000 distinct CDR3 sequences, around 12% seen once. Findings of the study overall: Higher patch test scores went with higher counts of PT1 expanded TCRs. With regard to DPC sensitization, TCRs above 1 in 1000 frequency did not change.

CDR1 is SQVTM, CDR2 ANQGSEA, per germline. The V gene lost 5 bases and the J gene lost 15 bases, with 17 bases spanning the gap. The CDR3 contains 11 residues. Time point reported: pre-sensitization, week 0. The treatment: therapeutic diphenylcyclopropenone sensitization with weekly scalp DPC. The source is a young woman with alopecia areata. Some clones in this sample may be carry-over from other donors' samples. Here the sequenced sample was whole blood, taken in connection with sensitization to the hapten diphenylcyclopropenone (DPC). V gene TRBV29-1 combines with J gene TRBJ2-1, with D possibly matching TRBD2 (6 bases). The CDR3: CSVYRGMIVFF. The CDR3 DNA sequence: TGCAGCGTTTATCGGGGGATGATCGTGTTCTTC.